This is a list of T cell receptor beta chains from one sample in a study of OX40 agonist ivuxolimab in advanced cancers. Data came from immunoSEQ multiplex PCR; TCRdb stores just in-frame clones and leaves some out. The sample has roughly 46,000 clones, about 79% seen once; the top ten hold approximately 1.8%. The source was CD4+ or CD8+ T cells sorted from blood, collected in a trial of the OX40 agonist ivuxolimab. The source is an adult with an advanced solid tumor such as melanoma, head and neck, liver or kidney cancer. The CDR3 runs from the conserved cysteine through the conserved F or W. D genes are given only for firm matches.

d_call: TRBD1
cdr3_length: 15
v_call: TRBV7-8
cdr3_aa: CASSRGRGTNTEAFF

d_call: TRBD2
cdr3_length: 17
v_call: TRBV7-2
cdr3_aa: CASSSTLTSASYNEQFF

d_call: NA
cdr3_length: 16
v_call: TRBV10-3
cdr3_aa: CAIKGSGAANTGELFF

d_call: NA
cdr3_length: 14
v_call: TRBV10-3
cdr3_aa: CAIRDTGSGNTIYF

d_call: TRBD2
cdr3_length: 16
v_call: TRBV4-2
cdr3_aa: CASSQSSGGLTDTQYF

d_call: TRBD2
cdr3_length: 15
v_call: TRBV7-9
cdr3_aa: CASSLTGGAKNIQYF

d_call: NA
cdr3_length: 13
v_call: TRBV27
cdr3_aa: CASSPAFNYGYTF

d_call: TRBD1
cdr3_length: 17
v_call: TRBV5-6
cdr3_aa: CASSFFGRGRVDEKLFF

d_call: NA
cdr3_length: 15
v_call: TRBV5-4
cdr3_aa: CASSRQIAWQETQYF

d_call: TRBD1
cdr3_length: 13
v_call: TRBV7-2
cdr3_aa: CASSYGQGSPLHF

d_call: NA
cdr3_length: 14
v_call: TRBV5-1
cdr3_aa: CASSSGTENEKLFF

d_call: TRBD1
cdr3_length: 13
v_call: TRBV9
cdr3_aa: CASSKGTALGAFF

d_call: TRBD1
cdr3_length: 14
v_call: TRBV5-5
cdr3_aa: CASSFRDRDSPLHF

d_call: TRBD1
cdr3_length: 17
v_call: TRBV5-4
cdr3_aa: CASSLGVRDRGTDTQYF

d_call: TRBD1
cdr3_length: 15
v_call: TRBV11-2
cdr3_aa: CASSQGSGGFYGYTF

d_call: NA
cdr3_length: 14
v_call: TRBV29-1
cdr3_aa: CSTTSGSNTGELFF

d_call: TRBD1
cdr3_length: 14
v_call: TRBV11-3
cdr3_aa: CASSFGTGTYEQYF

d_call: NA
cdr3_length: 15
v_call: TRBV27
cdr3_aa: CASSLHWEGNQPQHF

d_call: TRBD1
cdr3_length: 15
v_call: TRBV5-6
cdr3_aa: CASTAGQGVAYEQYF

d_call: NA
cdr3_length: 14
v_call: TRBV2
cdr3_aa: CASSEGWEVEKLFF

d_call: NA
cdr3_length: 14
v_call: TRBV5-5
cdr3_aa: CASSFGVGQETQYF

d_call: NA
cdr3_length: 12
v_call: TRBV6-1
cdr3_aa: CASRPLSHEQYF

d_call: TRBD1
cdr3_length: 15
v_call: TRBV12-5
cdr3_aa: CASGPGQGHTDTQYF

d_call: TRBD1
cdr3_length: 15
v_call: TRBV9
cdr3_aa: CASSPDPRDRVPAFF

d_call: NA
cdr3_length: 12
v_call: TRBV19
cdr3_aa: CASKGGTGELFF

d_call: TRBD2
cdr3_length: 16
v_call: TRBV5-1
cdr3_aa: CASSPGGRGKGDTQYF

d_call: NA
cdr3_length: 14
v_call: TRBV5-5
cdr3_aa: CASSFGTVNQPQHF

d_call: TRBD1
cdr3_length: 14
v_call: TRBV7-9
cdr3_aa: CASSLGDRVYGYTF

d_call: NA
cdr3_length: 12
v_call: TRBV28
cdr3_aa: CASSLVTDTQYF

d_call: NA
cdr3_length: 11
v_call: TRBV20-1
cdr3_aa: CSASPSLVPFF

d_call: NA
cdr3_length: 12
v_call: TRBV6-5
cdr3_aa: CASRSEADGYTF

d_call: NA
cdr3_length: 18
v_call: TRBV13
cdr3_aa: CASSLAVGFSRNTGELFF

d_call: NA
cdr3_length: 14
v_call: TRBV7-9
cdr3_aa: CASSPEVGSSEQFF

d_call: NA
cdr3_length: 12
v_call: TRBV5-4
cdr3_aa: CASRKNKETQYF

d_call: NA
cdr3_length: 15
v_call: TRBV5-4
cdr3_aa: CASSLPGSGANVLTF

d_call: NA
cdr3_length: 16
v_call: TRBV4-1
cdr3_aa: CASSPVGARWGEKLFF

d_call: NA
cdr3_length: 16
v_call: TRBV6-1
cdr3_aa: CASSDWEGPTNEKLFF

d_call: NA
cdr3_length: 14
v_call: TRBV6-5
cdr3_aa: CASSYGGGRDRMFF

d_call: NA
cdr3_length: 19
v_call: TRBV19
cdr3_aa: CASSILSPMQGAMNTEAFF

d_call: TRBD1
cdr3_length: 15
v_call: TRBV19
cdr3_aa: CASSNPGTGNEKLFF

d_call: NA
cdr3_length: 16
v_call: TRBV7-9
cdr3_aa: CASSLENSASGNTIYF

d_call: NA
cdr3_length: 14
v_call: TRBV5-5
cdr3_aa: CASSFTTENQPQHF

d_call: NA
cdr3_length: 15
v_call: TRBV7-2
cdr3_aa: CASSPSGGYYNEQFF

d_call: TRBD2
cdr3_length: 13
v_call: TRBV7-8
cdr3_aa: CASSFTSGNEQFF

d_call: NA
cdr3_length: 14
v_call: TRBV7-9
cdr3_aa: CASSLTRLNTEAFF

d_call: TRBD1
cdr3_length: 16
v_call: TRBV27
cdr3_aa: CASYIRDRVRDSPLHF

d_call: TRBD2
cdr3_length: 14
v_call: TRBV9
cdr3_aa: CAGSIREGTYEQYF

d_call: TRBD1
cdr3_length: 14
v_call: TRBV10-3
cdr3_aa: CAISRQGPSYEQYF

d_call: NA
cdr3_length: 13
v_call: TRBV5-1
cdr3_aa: CASSSSRMETQYF